Listed below are T cell receptor beta chains from one sample, sequenced in a study of T cell repertoires in cytomegalovirus infection. From the reads, TCRdb called clonotypes with MiXCR, one entry per CDR3 protein. The sample has 310,000 or so distinct CDR3 sequences, under 20% seen once. The sample taken for sequencing was PBMCs. The receptors here all came from a human donor in good health (CMV status not recorded). Some clones in this sample may be carry-over from other donors' samples. Both conserved end residues are part of each CDR3. Fields, in order: V gene, clone size, J gene, D gene, CDR3 protein, CDR3 DNA. A D gene is named only where the DNA matches it firmly. Clone size is not always given. Where it is, it says once, few, many or a class for expanded clones.

V: TRBV20-1; size: few; J: TRBJ1-1; D: TRBD1; CDR3: CSASWDRGGMNTEAFF; DNA: TGCAGTGCTAGCTGGGACAGGGGCGGAATGAACACTGAAGCTTTCTTT
V: TRBV20-1; size: few; J: TRBJ2-2; D: TRBD1; CDR3: CSARVTGVNTGELFF; DNA: TGCAGTGCTAGAGTAACAGGGGTAAACACCGGGGAGCTGTTTTTT
V: TRBV20-1; size: .; J: TRBJ2-5; D: .; CDR3: CSAYPSTTLRETQYF; DNA: TGCAGTGCTTATCCTTCCACTACCCTGAGAGAGACCCAGTACTTC
V: TRBV28; size: many; J: TRBJ2-4; D: .; CDR3: CASRPGLAKNIQYF; DNA: TGTGCCAGCAGGCCTGGGTTAGCCAAAAACATTCAGTACTTC
V: TRBV6-1; size: .; J: TRBJ2-3; D: .; CDR3: CASTLRLGRTDTQYF; DNA: TGTGCCAGCACTCTCCGACTAGGCCGCACAGATACGCAGTATTTT
V: TRBV27; size: .; J: TRBJ2-2; D: .; CDR3: CASKPLLEGTGELFF; DNA: TGTGCCAGCAAACCTCTACTGGAGGGAACCGGGGAGCTGTTTTTT
V: TRBV20-1; size: few; J: TRBJ1-2; D: TRBD1; CDR3: CSASQGQVGNYGYTF; DNA: TGCAGTGCTAGCCAAGGACAGGTCGGCAACTATGGCTACACCTTC
V: TRBV6-6; size: few; J: TRBJ1-5; D: .; CDR3: CASSEDDSNQPQHF; DNA: TGTGCCAGCTCTGAAGACGATAGCAATCAGCCCCAGCATTTT
V: TRBV20-1; size: few; J: TRBJ1-1; D: .; CDR3: CSARGPRAPNTEAFF; DNA: TGCAGTGCTAGAGGCCCCCGGGCCCCGAACACTGAAGCTTTCTTT
V: TRBV7-2; size: many; J: TRBJ2-5; D: .; CDR3: CASSTPVQETQYF; DNA: TGTGCCAGCAGCACCCCCGTCCAAGAGACCCAGTACTTC
V: TRBV12-3/TRBV12-4; size: .; J: TRBJ1-1; D: .; CDR3: CASKLPGWEAFF; DNA: TGTGCCAGCAAACTACCGGGGTGGGAAGCTTTCTTT
V: TRBV5-1; size: .; J: TRBJ2-1; D: TRBD2; CDR3: CASSLGSTSGGYNEQFF; DNA: TGCGCCAGCAGCTTGGGGTCGACTAGCGGGGGTTACAATGAGCAGTTCTTC
V: TRBV7-2; size: few; J: TRBJ2-7; D: .; CDR3: CASSLAVARSSYEQYF; DNA: TGTGCCAGCAGCTTAGCTGTAGCGCGAAGCTCCTACGAGCAGTACTTC
V: TRBV15; size: .; J: TRBJ2-7; D: .; CDR3: CATSRNRPGRSTLSYEQYF; DNA: TGTGCCACCAGCAGAAACAGACCGGGCAGGTCGACTTTGTCCTACGAGCAGTACTTC
V: TRBV20-1; size: few; J: TRBJ2-7; D: .; CDR3: CSARDRTVSYEQYF; DNA: TGCAGTGCTAGAGATCGTACGGTCTCCTACGAGCAGTACTTC
V: TRBV20-1; size: .; J: TRBJ2-7; D: TRBD2; CDR3: CSARLAGGPSTSYEQYF; DNA: TGCAGTGCTAGACTAGCGGGGGGTCCCTCCACGTCCTACGAGCAGTACTTC
V: TRBV9; size: .; J: TRBJ2-3; D: TRBD1; CDR3: CASSVRQGADTQYF; DNA: TGTGCCAGCAGCGTGCGACAGGGGGCGGATACGCAGTATTTT
V: TRBV7-9; size: many; J: TRBJ2-2; D: TRBD2; CDR3: CASSRKRASGNTGELFF; DNA: TGTGCCAGCAGCCGCAAACGGGCTAGCGGGAACACCGGGGAGCTGTTTTTT
V: TRBV10-3; size: many; J: TRBJ1-1; D: TRBD1; CDR3: CAISAQPGQGDTEAFF; DNA: TGTGCCATCAGTGCCCAGCCGGGACAGGGTGACACTGAAGCTTTCTTT
V: TRBV11-2; size: .; J: TRBJ1-6; D: .; CDR3: CASSLEGGPLHF; DNA: TGTGCCAGCAGCTTGGAGGGGGGACCCCTCCACTTT
V: TRBV4-2; size: .; J: TRBJ2-2; D: .; CDR3: CASSQEVTSGANTGELFF; DNA: TGTGCCAGCAGCCAAGAAGTCACTTCCGGGGCGAACACCGGGGAGCTGTTTTTT
V: TRBV6-6; size: .; J: TRBJ2-5; D: .; CDR3: CASSPRGVAETQYF; DNA: TGTGCCAGCAGTCCGAGGGGGGTAGCAGAGACCCAGTACTTC
V: TRBV7-2; size: many; J: TRBJ2-1; D: .; CDR3: CASSYEGAGRNEQFF; DNA: TGTGCCAGCAGCTATGAGGGGGCGGGGAGGAATGAGCAGTTCTTC
V: TRBV7-9; size: few; J: TRBJ1-1; D: TRBD1; CDR3: CASKRDSEAFF; DNA: TGTGCCAGCAAAAGGGACAGTGAAGCTTTCTTT
V: TRBV23-1; size: .; J: TRBJ1-6; D: .; CDR3: CASSRKGGNNSPLHF; DNA: TGCGCCAGCAGTAGGAAAGGGGGGAATAATTCACCCCTCCACTTT
V: TRBV7-2; size: many; J: TRBJ2-5; D: .; CDR3: CASSSPYGEIQETQYF; DNA: TGTGCCAGCAGCTCTCCATACGGCGAAATCCAAGAGACCCAGTACTTC
V: TRBV7-9; size: many; J: TRBJ2-2; D: .; CDR3: CASSLLGERTGELFF; DNA: TGTGCCAGCAGCTTACTAGGGGAGAGAACCGGGGAGCTGTTTTTT
V: TRBV4-3; size: few; J: TRBJ2-5; D: TRBD1; CDR3: CASSQSRQGLDQTQYF; DNA: TGCGCCAGCAGCCAATCCCGACAGGGCTTGGACCAGACCCAGTACTTC
V: TRBV12-3/TRBV12-4; size: many; J: TRBJ1-4; D: .; CDR3: CASSFFGVGEKLFF; DNA: TGTGCCAGCAGTTTCTTCGGGGTCGGGGAAAAACTGTTTTTT
V: TRBV4-1; size: many; J: TRBJ1-4; D: .; CDR3: CASSQEGVYEKLFF; DNA: TGCGCCAGCAGCCAAGAGGGAGTTTATGAAAAACTGTTTTTT
V: TRBV28; size: few; J: TRBJ1-2; D: .; CDR3: CASSFFEGFGYTF; DNA: TGTGCCAGCAGTTTCTTTGAGGGATTTGGCTACACCTTC
V: TRBV19; size: .; J: TRBJ2-7; D: .; CDR3: CASSRDTRGYEQYF; DNA: TGTGCCAGTTCCAGGGACACTCGGGGCTACGAGCAGTACTTC
V: TRBV13; size: many; J: TRBJ2-3; D: .; CDR3: CASSLGTGTQYF; DNA: TGTGCCAGCAGCTTAGGGACAGGCACGCAGTATTTT
V: TRBV5-1; size: few; J: TRBJ2-5; D: .; CDR3: CASSGPEETQYF; DNA: TGCGCCAGCAGTGGCCCCGAGGAGACCCAGTACTTC
V: TRBV7-2; size: many; J: TRBJ2-5; D: TRBD2; CDR3: CASSLDSIQWGGSKETQYF; DNA: TGTGCCAGCAGCTTAGATTCCATTCAGTGGGGGGGGAGTAAAGAGACCCAGTACTTC
V: TRBV20-1; size: .; J: TRBJ2-3; D: .; CDR3: CSARPPSTDTQYF; DNA: TGCAGTGCCCGGCCGCCCAGCACAGATACGCAGTATTTT
V: TRBV7-9; size: few; J: TRBJ2-1; D: TRBD1; CDR3: CASSPAPGTEYNEQFF; DNA: TGTGCCAGCAGCCCTGCCCCCGGGACAGAGTACAATGAGCAGTTCTTC
V: TRBV19; size: few; J: TRBJ2-7; D: .; CDR3: CASGQGPLSNEQYF; DNA: TGTGCCAGTGGGCAGGGGCCACTCTCTAACGAGCAGTACTTC
V: TRBV28; size: few; J: TRBJ2-1; D: TRBD2; CDR3: CASSSPGTSGDEQFF; DNA: TGTGCCAGCAGTTCACCCGGGACTAGCGGAGATGAGCAGTTCTTC
V: TRBV7-2; size: many; J: TRBJ2-5; D: TRBD2; CDR3: CASNQRGGKETQYF; DNA: TGTGCCAGCAACCAGCGGGGGGGCAAAGAGACCCAGTACTTC
V: TRBV27; size: .; J: TRBJ1-5; D: .; CDR3: CASSFHGENQPQHF; DNA: TGTGCCAGCAGTTTTCATGGAGAGAATCAGCCCCAGCATTTT
V: TRBV12-3/TRBV12-4; size: .; J: TRBJ1-4; D: TRBD1; CDR3: CASSSLTGVTEKLFF; DNA: TGTGCCAGCAGTTCCCTGACAGGGGTGACTGAAAAACTGTTTTTT
V: TRBV20-1; size: many; J: TRBJ2-7; D: .; CDR3: CSARGTADYEQYF; DNA: TGCAGTGCTAGAGGGACTGCTGACTACGAGCAGTACTTC
V: TRBV20-1; size: .; J: TRBJ2-5; D: TRBD2; CDR3: CSAGEGLAMETQYF; DNA: TGCAGTGCGGGGGAAGGACTAGCAATGGAGACCCAGTACTTC
V: TRBV12-3/TRBV12-4; size: once; J: TRBJ2-7; D: TRBD2; CDR3: CASSLGPGGSSYEQYF; DNA: TGTGCCAGCAGTTTAGGGCCGGGAGGGAGCTCCTACGAGCAGTACTTC
V: TRBV28; size: .; J: TRBJ1-2; D: .; CDR3: CASSLFRWGGRLGTYGYTF; DNA: TGTGCCAGCAGTTTATTCAGATGGGGGGGAAGGTTAGGGACCTATGGCTACACCTTC
V: TRBV7-9; size: many; J: TRBJ1-2; D: .; CDR3: CASSLGRIYGYTF; DNA: TGTGCCAGCAGCTTAGGAAGGATCTATGGCTACACCTTC
V: TRBV27; size: .; J: TRBJ1-2; D: TRBD1; CDR3: CASSHSGTGTTDGYTF; DNA: TGTGCCAGCAGTCACTCCGGGACAGGGACTACGGATGGCTACACCTTC
V: TRBV12-3/TRBV12-4; size: few; J: TRBJ2-1; D: .; CDR3: CASSLLEYNEQFF; DNA: TGTGCCAGCAGTTTGTTAGAGTACAATGAGCAGTTCTTC
V: TRBV25-1; size: .; J: TRBJ2-7; D: TRBD2; CDR3: CASAGLGTSYEQYF; DNA: TGTGCCAGCGCCGGACTAGGGACCTCCTACGAGCAGTACTTC